Below are 27 T cell receptor beta chains sequenced from a single sample in a study of OX40 agonist ivuxolimab in advanced cancers. The method was immunoSEQ multiplex PCR; TCRdb's version includes in-frame clones alone and lacks a portion of them. The data contain about 95,000 clones, approximately 89% of them singletons. The specimen was CD4+ or CD8+ T cells sorted from blood, collected in a trial of the OX40 agonist ivuxolimab. These TCRs come from an adult with an advanced solid tumor such as melanoma, head and neck, liver or kidney cancer.

V usage is TRBV9 and J usage is TRBJ2-3; 15 bases align to TRBD2. The CDR3 contains 16 residues. J gave up 10 bases and V 4 bases, and 10 bases lay outside the gene matches. Germline loops: CDR1 SGDLS, CDR2 YYNGEE. In DNA, the CDR3 is TGTGCCAGCAGCCCCCGGACTAGCGGGGGGGAGGGCTCGCAGTATTTT. Its protein is CASSPRTSGGEGSQYF.

The chain carries TRBV2 and TRBJ2-4; a possible D gene is TRBD2 (5 bases). Germline values: CDR1 SNHLY, CDR2 FYNNEI. This CDR3 is 15 amino acids long. Trimming shortened V by 5 bases and J by 4 bases, and 15 bases separated the two germline ends. The DNA of the CDR3 is TGTGCCAGCAGTTTTTCTCTAAGAGGGAAAAACATTCAGTACTTC. Its translation: CASSFSLRGKNIQYF. Looking up the rest from reference TRBV2 and TRBJ2-4 gives the full variable domain: EPEVTQTPSHQVTQMGQEVILRCVPISNHLYFYWYRQILGQKVEFLVSFYNNEISEKSEIFDDQFSVERPDGSNFTLKIRSTKLEDSAMYFCASSFSLRGKNIQYFGAGTRLSVL.

J is TRBJ2-5 and V is TRBV5-1; D not resolved. Near its end, the DNA agrees better with TRBJ2-7, so the J call may be wrong. Germline lookup yields CDR1 SGHRS and CDR2 YFSETQ. The CDR3 spans 11 residues. CDR3 nucleotides: TGCGCCAGCAGCTTGGACTACGAGCAGTACTTC. Translation: CASSLDYEQYF.

Notes on this clone: The sample has other DNA sequences that encode this CDR3 too. The J gene is TRBJ1-3, the V gene TRBV18; 8 bases agree with TRBD1. Per germline, CDR1 KGHSH and CDR2 LQKENI. V shed 3 bases, J shed 0 bases, and the junction held 4 bases outside the gene matches. This CDR3 is 16 amino acids long. The CDR3: CASSPGTGLSGNTIYF. As DNA, the CDR3 is TGTGCCAGCTCACCGGGGACAGGACTCTCTGGAAACACCATATATTTT. Variable domain in full (rest from reference TRBV18 and TRBJ1-3): NAGVMQNPRHLVRRRGQEARLRCSPMKGHSHVYWYRQLPEEGLKFMVYLQKENIIDESGMPKERFSAEFPKEGPSILRIQQVVRGDSAAYFCASSPGTGLSGNTIYFGEGSWLTVV.

CDR3 amino acids: CSVESPQYGYTF. DNA of the CDR3: TGCAGCGTTGAGTCGCCGCAATATGGCTACACCTTC. The chain has TRBV29-1 and TRBJ1-2; D remains unclear. CDR1 and CDR2 (germline): SQVTM, ANQGSEA. This CDR3 has 12 amino acids. V was pared by 3 bases and J by 5 bases, with 10 bases between.

The chain is built from TRBV15 and TRBJ1-1, with D unclear. CDR3 length equals 14 residues. CDR1 and CDR2 (germline): LNHNV, YYDKDF (reference sequence). V dropped 3 bases and J dropped 4 bases, with 12 bases sitting between them. CDR3 sequence (DNA): TGTGCCACCAGCAGGGACCGATGGGCCACTGAAGCTTTCTTT. Its protein is CATSRDRWATEAFF.

The rearrangement joins TRBV5-1 to TRBJ2-7; a possible D gene is TRBD1 (6 bases). Germline V CDR1 and CDR2: SGHRS, YFSETQ. CDR3 length equals 15 residues. V shed 4 bases and J shed 4 bases, with 18 bases lying between them. CDR3 loop: CASSVDSGVGYEQYF. In nucleotides, the CDR3 is TGCGCCAGCAGCGTGGATTCAGGGGTCGGGTACGAGCAGTACTTC.

The rearrangement joins TRBV20-1 to TRBJ2-3; D unresolved. Trimming took 4 bases from V and 8 from J, leaving 10 bases between them. This CDR3 region has 11 residues. Per germline, CDR1 DFQATT and CDR2 SNEGSKA (reference sequence). This CDR3 reads CSAMEGRTQYF. In DNA, the CDR3 is TGCAGTGCTATGGAAGGACGTACGCAGTATTTT.

The chain combines TRBV2 with TRBJ2-1; D remains unclear. V dropped 6 bases and J dropped 0 bases, with 12 bases sitting between them. Germline CDR1 reads SNHLY; CDR2 reads FYNNEI. The CDR3 has 15 amino acids. The CDR3 nucleotides are TGTGCCAGCAGCCCTACGACCGGCTCCTACAATGAGCAGTTCTTC. Translated, it gives CASSPTTGSYNEQFF.

The chain recombines TRBV20-1 with TRBJ1-1; D call uncertain. The V gene's germline CDR1 is DFQATT and CDR2 SNEGSKA (reference sequence). The CDR3 sequence is 10 residues long. With 4 bases removed from V and 10 bases from J, the gap between germline ends came to 10 bases. CDR3 residues: CSATGPGAFF. As DNA, the CDR3 is TGCAGTGCTACCGGACCGGGAGCTTTCTTT.

This clone was detected only a few times. The CDR3 is CSVIEGANTEAFF. CDR3 nucleotides: TGCAGCGTTATCGAGGGGGCAAACACTGAAGCTTTCTTT. The chain recombines TRBV29-1 with TRBJ1-1; 7 nucleotides line up with TRBD1. CDR3 length: 13 amino acids. CDR1 SQVTM and CDR2 ANQGSEA come from the germline V gene. With V trimmed by 5 bases and J by 2 bases, 5 bases remained unmatched.

The chain uses TRBV6-5 and TRBJ1-1, with D possibly matching TRBD1 (5 bases). The CDR3 has 14 amino acids. V was cut by 4 bases and J by 0 bases, with 9 bases left in between. The germline V gene has CDR1 MNHEY and CDR2 SVGAGI. CDR3 amino acids: CASSLTVMNTEAFF. As DNA, the CDR3 is TGTGCCAGCAGTTTGACAGTGATGAACACTGAAGCTTTCTTT.

V usage is TRBV7-2 and J usage is TRBJ2-5; the D call may be TRBD1 or TRBD2 (6 bases each). Trimming left V 2 bases short and J 5 bases short, with 9 bases between. The CDR3 has 13 amino acids. Per the germline V gene, CDR1 is SGHTA and CDR2 is FQGNSA. CDR3 nucleotides: TGTGCCAGCAGCTTACTAGGGGGGGAGACCCAGTACTTC. It codes for CASSLLGGETQYF.

The chain is built from TRBV28 and TRBJ1-5, with D maybe TRBD1 (5 bases). V was shortened by 5 bases and J by 0 bases, with 17 bases between the two germline ends. The CDR3 has 17 residues. CDR1 MDHEN and CDR2 SYDVKM come from the germline V gene. The CDR3 spells CASSPLGQGVSNQPQHF. The CDR3 nucleotides read TGTGCCAGCAGTCCCCTAGGCCAGGGAGTTAGCAATCAGCCCCAGCATTTT.

This rearrangement joins TRBV7-2 to TRBJ2-7; no reliable D call. V dropped 1 base and J dropped 4 bases, with 8 bases sitting between them. The V gene's germline CDR1 is SGHTA and CDR2 FQGNSA. This CDR3 has 13 amino acids. CDR3 DNA sequence: TGTGCCAGCAGCTTAGTTCCGGATTACGAGCAGTACTTC. Its protein is CASSLVPDYEQYF.

The chain carries TRBV2 and TRBJ1-5, with 7 bases identical to TRBD1. V shed 2 bases, J shed 9 bases, and the junction held 10 bases outside the gene matches. The CDR3 is 15 residues long. In germline, CDR1 is SNHLY, CDR2 FYNNEI. The CDR3 is CASSEIGQGETPQHF. In nucleotides, the CDR3 is TGTGCCAGCAGTGAAATCGGGCAGGGGGAAACGCCCCAGCATTTT.

The chain couples TRBV6-5 to TRBJ1-5, with D maybe TRBD1 (5 bases). The V end lost 6 bases, the J end lost 6 bases, and 18 bases lay between the germline ends. There are 15 residues in the CDR3. Germline V gene sequence: CDR1 MNHEY, CDR2 SVGAGI. The CDR3 DNA follows: TGTGCCAGCAGCCCGGGACCTCGGAGGGGTCAGCCCCAGCATTTT. Its translation is CASSPGPRRGQPQHF.

The chain has TRBV19 and TRBJ2-7; D is unclear. V lost 0 bases and J lost 7, with 4 bases in between. Germline values: CDR1 LNHDA, CDR2 SQIVND (reference sequence). The CDR3 loop spans 11 amino acids. The chain's CDR3 is CASSIEEEQYF. The CDR3 region has the DNA TGTGCCAGTAGTATAGAGGAGGAGCAGTACTTC.

The V call is TRBV5-6, the J call TRBJ1-5, with no clear D. The germline gives CDR1 SGHDT, CDR2 YYEEEE. CDR3 size: 16 residues. Trimming stripped 1 base from V and 5 bases from J, with 16 bases between. The CDR3 sequence: CASSLNGPGMDQPQHF. Written as DNA, the CDR3 is TGTGCCAGCAGCTTGAACGGACCGGGGATGGATCAGCCCCAGCATTTT.

The rearrangement joins TRBV10-3 to TRBJ1-5; TRBD1 is a possible D gene (5 bases). Germline CDR1 reads ENHRY; CDR2 reads SYGVKD. CDR3 length: 15 residues. V dropped 5 bases and J dropped 2 bases, with 13 bases sitting between them. The CDR3 sequence is CAISRGTEGNQPQHF. The CDR3 DNA reads as TGTGCCATCAGTCGAGGGACCGAGGGCAATCAGCCCCAGCATTTT.

The chain is built from TRBV5-1 and TRBJ2-1; TRBD2 might be the D (5 bases). CDR1 is SGHRS and CDR2 is YFSETQ in the germline V gene. Trimming left V 6 bases short and J 0 bases short, with 10 bases between. This CDR3 comprises 14 residues. This CDR3 is CASTAGLSYNEQFF. Written as DNA, the CDR3 is TGCGCCAGCACGGCGGGTCTCTCCTACAATGAGCAGTTCTTC.

This sequence joins TRBV29-1 and TRBJ2-1, with a possible D match to TRBD1 (6 bases). The V end was cut by 2 bases, the J end by 9 bases, with 14 bases between. Germline lookup yields CDR1 SQVTM and CDR2 ANQGSEA. The CDR3 sequence is 13 residues long. CDR3 loop: CSVEYGTPSEQFF. For the CDR3, the DNA is TGCAGCGTTGAATATGGGACACCAAGTGAGCAGTTCTTC.

The chain has TRBV4-1 and TRBJ2-5; 10 bases map to TRBD1. CDR3 length equals 15 residues. From germline, CDR1 is MGHRA and CDR2 YSYEKL. Trimming at V came to 6 bases and at J to 4 bases, leaving 8 bases not matched to a gene. The chain's CDR3 is CASSSGQGMGETQYF. The CDR3 DNA follows: TGCGCCAGCAGTTCGGGACAGGGGATGGGAGAGACCCAGTACTTC.

The DNA for the CDR3 is TGTGCCAGCAGCCTCACTCGGACAGGGGTGGAGCAGTACTTC. This sequence encodes CASSLTRTGVEQYF. The chain has TRBV11-2 and TRBJ2-7; 9 bases map to TRBD1. J gave up 7 bases and V 5 bases, and 9 bases lay outside the gene matches. The germline gives CDR1 SGHAT, CDR2 FQNNGV. The CDR3 extends over 14 amino acids.

The chain is built from TRBV15 and TRBJ2-1; the match to TRBD2 covers 7 bases. Looked up from germline, CDR1 is LNHNV and CDR2 is YYDKDF (reference sequence). The V segment lost 1 base and the J segment 7 bases; nucleotides outside the gene matches: 7. The CDR3 consists of 15 residues. CDR3 in amino acids: CATSRVAGAGNEQFF. CDR3 bases: TGTGCCACCAGCAGAGTTGCGGGAGCGGGAAATGAGCAGTTCTTC.

The chain couples TRBV7-8 to TRBJ2-5; TRBD2 matches 12 bases. CDR1 is SGHVS and CDR2 is FQNEAQ in the germline V gene. This CDR3 is built from 15 residues. The V segment lost 2 bases and the J segment 3 bases; nucleotides outside the gene matches: 1. CDR3 sequence (DNA): TGTGCCAGCAGCTTACCTAGCGGGGGGGAAGAGACCCAGTACTTC. This translates into CASSLPSGGEETQYF.

The rearrangement uses TRBV5-1 and TRBJ2-1; D remains unclear. Trimming pared 6 bases from V and 9 bases from J, leaving 16 bases between. The germline CDR1 and CDR2 sequences are SGHRS and YFSETQ. There are 13 residues in the CDR3. The CDR3 DNA sequence: TGCGCCAGCACCCCGGGCCAGGCGCCTGAGCAGTTCTTC. It is translated as CASTPGQAPEQFF.